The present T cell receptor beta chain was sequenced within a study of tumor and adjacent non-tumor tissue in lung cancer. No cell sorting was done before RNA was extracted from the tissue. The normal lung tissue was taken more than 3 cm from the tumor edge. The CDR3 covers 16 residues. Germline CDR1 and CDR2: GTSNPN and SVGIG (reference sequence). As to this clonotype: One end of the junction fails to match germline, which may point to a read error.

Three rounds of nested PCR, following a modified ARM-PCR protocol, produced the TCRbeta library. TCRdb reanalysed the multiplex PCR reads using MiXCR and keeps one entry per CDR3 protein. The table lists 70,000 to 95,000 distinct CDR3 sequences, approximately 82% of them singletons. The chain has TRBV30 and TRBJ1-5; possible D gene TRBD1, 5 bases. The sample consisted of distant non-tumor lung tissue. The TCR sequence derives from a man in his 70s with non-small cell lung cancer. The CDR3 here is CAWSTGGPYSNQPQRF. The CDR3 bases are TGTGCCTGGAGTACAGGCGGACCTTATAGCAATCAGCCCCAGCGTTTT.